Listed here are 30 T cell receptor beta chains from one sample, sequenced in a study of T cell responses to AZD1222 COVID-19 vaccine. Using immunoSEQ multiplex PCR, the repertoire was profiled, and TCRdb retains in-frame clones only, with some absent. The data hold 100,000 to 120,000 clones, with roughly 82% observed a single time. This specimen consisted of peripheral blood, obtained on day 0 of AZD1222 vaccination. These receptors all come from an adult in good health.

This chain links TRBV6-5 with TRBJ2-5; TRBD1 might be the D (5 bases). Trimming took 2 bases from V and 6 from J, leaving 7 bases between them. The length of the CDR3 is 12 residues. Germline CDR1 and CDR2: MNHEY and SVGAGI. CDR3 protein: CASSYRGQTQYF. CDR3 bases: TGTGCCAGCAGTTACAGGGGCCAGACCCAGTACTTC.

V is TRBV5-1 and J is TRBJ1-1; no clear D. The CDR3 is 13 residues long. Trimming left V 4 bases short and J 0 bases short, with 7 bases between. Germline CDR1 and CDR2: SGHRS and YFSETQ. CDR3 nucleotide sequence: TGCGCCAGCAGCCCACCCATGAACACTGAAGCTTTCTTT. It encodes CASSPPMNTEAFF.

In its sample, this clone was seen a few times. The chain employs TRBV29-1 and TRBJ2-1; the match to TRBD2 covers 11 bases. CDR3 length: 13 amino acids. V trimming: 7 bases; J trimming: 9 bases; junction bases outside the gene matches: 8. Germline V CDR1 and CDR2: SQVTM, ANQGSEA. The CDR3 nucleotides are TGCAGCGCCATAGCGGGGGGGATGGGTGAGCAGTTCTTC. Translated, it gives CSAIAGGMGEQFF.

The chain couples TRBV5-1 to TRBJ2-3, with D perhaps matching TRBD2 (5 bases). The germline gives CDR1 SGHRS, CDR2 YFSETQ. V was trimmed by 0 bases and J by 2 bases, leaving 7 bases between them. CDR3 length equals 14 residues. In nucleotides, the CDR3 is TGCGCCAGCAGCTTGGAAGCGGTCACAGATACGCAGTATTTT. This codes for CASSLEAVTDTQYF.

This chain uses TRBV7-2 with TRBJ1-2, with D hard to call. Per germline, CDR1 SGHTA and CDR2 FQGNSA. V shed 5 bases and J shed 5 bases, with 12 bases lying between them. This CDR3 spans 13 amino acids. The CDR3 loop is CASSPPGSYGYTF. The CDR3 DNA is TGTGCCAGCAGCCCCCCGGGATCTTATGGCTACACCTTC.

The rearrangement uses TRBV5-5 and TRBJ1-2; D might be TRBD1 (5 bases). Deletions cut 0 bases from V and 6 bases from J, with 12 bases between. The CDR3 is 14 amino acids. Germline CDR1 and CDR2: SGHKS and YYEKEE (reference sequence). CDR3 sequence reads: CASSLAWGEDGYTF. CDR3 in DNA: TGTGCCAGCAGCTTGGCCTGGGGGGAGGATGGCTACACCTTC.

This chain links TRBV19 with TRBJ2-1; 9 bases fit TRBD2. The CDR3 totals 18 residues. V trimming: 10 bases; J trimming: 0 bases; junction bases outside the gene matches: 16. Germline-derived CDR1 and CDR2 are LNHDA and SQIVND (reference sequence). DNA of the CDR3: TGTGCCACCGACCGTGGTAGCGGGGGCCCTAGCTCCTACAATGAGCAGTTCTTC. Protein product: CATDRGSGGPSSYNEQFF.

The J gene is TRBJ1-5, the V gene TRBV7-8; 7 bases are a match to TRBD1. Per germline, CDR1 SGHVS and CDR2 FQNEAQ. V dropped 5 bases and J dropped 3; count of bases not matched to a gene: 10. This CDR3 contains 16 residues. For the CDR3, the DNA is TGTGCCAGCAGCCGGGGACAGATAAATTTCAATCAGCCCCAGCATTTT. It translates to CASSRGQINFNQPQHF.

This clone showed up just a few times. The rearrangement joins TRBV11-1 to TRBJ2-5; 9 positions match TRBD2. The CDR3 has 16 amino acids. CDR1 is SGHAT, CDR2 FQDESV, per germline (reference sequence). Trimming removed 1 base from V and 5 bases from J; junction bases left unmatched: 8. The chain's CDR3 is CASSLVAGGLRETQYF. In DNA form, the CDR3 reads TGTGCCAGCAGCTTAGTTGCGGGGGGGCTGAGGGAGACCCAGTACTTC. Drawing the rest from reference TRBV11-1 and TRBJ2-5, the complete variable domain is EAEVAQSPRYKITEKSQAVAFWCDPISGHATLYWYRQILGQGPELLVQFQDESVVDDSQLPKDRFSAERLKGVDSTLKIQPAELGDSAMYLCASSLVAGGLRETQYFGPGTRLLVL.

The chain combines TRBV9 with TRBJ2-2; possible D gene TRBD1, 6 bases. The CDR3 runs 14 residues. Germline loops: CDR1 SGDLS, CDR2 YYNGEE. V gave up 0 bases and J gave up 6 bases, with 9 bases separating them. The CDR3: CASSVDNRAGELFF. For the CDR3, the DNA is TGTGCCAGCAGCGTAGACAACAGGGCCGGGGAGCTGTTTTTT.

This clone was found a few times. The chain employs TRBV7-9 and TRBJ2-4; the D call may be TRBD1 or TRBD2 (6 bases each). Per germline, CDR1 SEHNR and CDR2 FQNEAQ (reference sequence). The CDR3 loop spans 14 amino acids. V gave up 4 bases and J gave up 4 bases, with 11 bases separating them. CDR3 region: CASSSGALKNIQYF. CDR3 nucleotide sequence: TGTGCCAGCAGCTCGGGGGCTTTGAAAAACATTCAGTACTTC.

The chain links TRBV2 to TRBJ1-4, with 7 positions matching TRBD1. V shed 3 bases and J 7 bases; nucleotides not matched to a gene: 5. The CDR3 has 14 amino acids. Germline values: CDR1 SNHLY, CDR2 FYNNEI. Here the CDR3 DNA reads TGTGCCAGCAGTGATCCTGGGACAGCTGAAAAACTGTTTTTT. Translating gives CASSDPGTAEKLFF.

The chain couples TRBV7-8 to TRBJ1-2; weak D call: TRBD1 (6 bases). This CDR3 contains 14 residues. Looked up from germline, CDR1 is SGHVS and CDR2 is FQNEAQ. V was pared by 1 base and J by 4 bases, with 10 bases between. CDR3 loop: CASSLVTGSYGYTF. CDR3 in DNA: TGTGCCAGCAGCTTAGTTACAGGGAGCTATGGCTACACCTTC.

The chain couples TRBV18 to TRBJ2-5; D gene ambiguous. The CDR3 has 13 amino acids. The germline CDR1 and CDR2 sequences are KGHSH and LQKENI. V lost 2 bases and J 0 bases, leaving 4 bases between the germline ends. The CDR3 DNA sequence: TGTGCCAGCTCACCAAAACACCAAGAGACCCAGTACTTC. Its translation is CASSPKHQETQYF.

This clone was seen only a few times. The chain couples TRBV4-3 to TRBJ2-5; 8 positions match TRBD1. This CDR3 spans 16 amino acids. The V segment lost 0 bases and the J segment 4 bases; nucleotides outside the gene matches: 7. Germline assignment: CDR1 LGHNA and CDR2 YSLEER. For the CDR3, the DNA is TGCGCCAGCAGCCAAGATCCCCCTGGACAGGGAGAGACCCAGTACTTC. This codes for CASSQDPPGQGETQYF.

V is TRBV24-1 and J is TRBJ2-3; a possible D gene is TRBD1 (5 bases). V dropped 4 bases and J dropped 0 bases, with 16 bases sitting between them. This CDR3 has 17 amino acids. Germline V gene lookup returns CDR1 KGHDR and CDR2 SFDVKD. The chain's CDR3 is CATSESGHTLSTDTQYF. In nucleotides, the CDR3 is TGTGCCACCAGTGAGTCTGGACATACGTTAAGCACAGATACGCAGTATTTT.

The chain combines TRBV24-1 with TRBJ1-2; TRBD1 is a possible D gene (5 bases). The CDR3 consists of 12 residues. Looked up from germline, CDR1 is KGHDR and CDR2 is SFDVKD. With 4 bases removed from V and 9 bases from J, the gap between germline ends came to 11 bases. The CDR3 is CATSDTGRSYTF. CDR3 nucleotides: TGTGCCACCAGTGACACGGGACGGAGCTACACCTTC.

This chain links TRBV5-6 with TRBJ1-2; D not resolved. Trimming removed 4 bases at V and 2 bases at J, with 18 bases between. Germline V CDR1 and CDR2: SGHDT, YYEEEE. The CDR3 is 16 residues long. The CDR3 protein is CASSRRVGLANYGYTF. CDR3 in DNA: TGTGCCAGCAGCCGACGGGTAGGGTTGGCGAACTATGGCTACACCTTC.

This rearrangement joins TRBV3-1 (or the pseudogene TRBV3-2) to TRBJ2-7; 7 bases match TRBD1. CDR3 length: 14 residues. The germline gives CDR1 LGHDT, CDR2 YNNKEL (reference sequence). Trimming cost V 4 bases and J 2 bases; bases outside gene matches: 5. The DNA of the CDR3 is TGTGCCAGCAGCCTATGGACAGGAGCCTACGAGCAGTACTTC. It encodes CASSLWTGAYEQYF.

V is TRBV29-1 and J is TRBJ1-2, with TRBD1 identical over 10 bases. The CDR3 totals 13 residues. The germline CDR1 and CDR2 sequences are SQVTM and ANQGSEA. Losses at the gene ends were 3 bases for V and 4 bases for J; bases not matched to a gene: 2. The CDR3 loop reads CSVDDRGLYGYTF. In DNA form, the CDR3 reads TGCAGCGTTGATGACAGGGGGCTCTATGGCTACACCTTC.

V usage is TRBV6-2 or TRBV6-3 and J usage is TRBJ2-5; tentatively, D is TRBD2 (7 bases). V was shortened by 0 bases and J by 5 bases, with 13 bases between the two germline ends. Germline assignment: CDR1 MNHEY and CDR2 SVGEGT. This CDR3 spans 15 amino acids. The CDR3 reads CASSYSMEGGETQYF. The CDR3 nucleotides are TGTGCCAGCAGTTACTCGATGGAGGGGGGGGAGACCCAGTACTTC.

The rearrangement uses TRBV6-2 or TRBV6-3 and TRBJ1-5; 11 positions agree with TRBD1. Germline assignment: CDR1 MNHEY and CDR2 SVGEGT. The V gene end was trimmed by 5 bases and the J gene end by 7 bases; junction bases not matched to a gene: 10. The CDR3 runs to 16 residues. As DNA, the CDR3 is TGTGCCAGCAGTAACCTCGCCGGACAGGGGGCCCAGCCCCAGCATTTT. It encodes CASSNLAGQGAQPQHF.

This chain links TRBV4-2 with TRBJ1-6, with TRBD1 matching 10 bases. With V trimmed by 4 bases and J by 8 bases, 8 bases remained unmatched. The CDR3 loop spans 16 amino acids. CDR1 and CDR2 from the germline V gene are LGHNA and YNFKEQ. The CDR3 bases are TGTGCCAGCAGCCGAACGGGGACAGGGGTGGATTCACCCCTCCACTTT. Translating it yields CASSRTGTGVDSPLHF.

This clone was seen only a few times. The V call is TRBV12-5, the J call TRBJ1-4, with 7 nucleotides matching TRBD1. Germline trimming cut 7 bases from V and 5 bases from J; bases unmatched to any gene: 7. The CDR3 is made up of 14 amino acids. The germline gives CDR1 LGHNT, CDR2 FRNRAP. The CDR3 bases are TGTGCTAGTGCTCCAGGGGGGACCAATGAAAAACTGTTTTTT. Amino acid sequence: CASAPGGTNEKLFF.

The CDR3 spells CASSPGANVLTF. The CDR3 DNA reads as TGTGCCAGCAGCCCTGGGGCCAACGTCCTGACTTTC. The chain is built from TRBV11-2 and TRBJ2-6; no reliable D call. The CDR3 sequence is 12 residues long. Per the germline V gene, CDR1 is SGHAT and CDR2 is FQNNGV. The V gene lost 5 bases and the J gene lost 2 bases, with 1 base spanning the gap.

The chain employs TRBV6-5 and TRBJ1-5; D may be TRBD1 (6 bases). CDR1 MNHEY and CDR2 SVGAGI come from the germline V gene. The CDR3 covers 16 residues. Trimming took 4 bases from V and 0 from J, leaving 13 bases between them. CDR3 residues: CASSSREGGSNQPQHF. The CDR3 bases are TGTGCCAGCAGTTCGAGGGAAGGGGGTAGCAATCAGCCCCAGCATTTT.

The chain uses TRBV19 and TRBJ1-2, with D maybe TRBD1 (5 bases). The CDR3 covers 13 residues. Trimming left V 10 bases short and J 4 bases short, with 16 bases between. Germline CDR1 reads LNHDA; CDR2 reads SQIVND (reference sequence). The CDR3 protein is CAIFDSLTYGYTF. Here the CDR3 DNA reads TGTGCCATTTTTGACAGCCTCACCTATGGCTACACCTTC.

This chain uses TRBV27 with TRBJ1-2; 7 bases are shared with TRBD1. Germline V lookup: CDR1 MNHEY, CDR2 SMNVEV (reference sequence). The CDR3 spans 17 residues. The V segment lost 10 bases and the J segment 6 bases; nucleotides outside the gene matches: 23. CDR3 bases: TGTGCCACCACCCCGAGTACAGGGGTCTCTGTTGTGGATGGCTACACCTTC. Protein sequence: CATTPSTGVSVVDGYTF.

The chain employs TRBV27 and TRBJ1-5; maybe TRBD1 (5 bases). CDR1 and CDR2 (germline): MNHEY, SMNVEV (reference sequence). Trimming removed 7 bases from V and 5 bases from J, with 24 bases in between. The CDR3 sequence is 17 residues long. The CDR3 region has the DNA TGTGCCAGCATGGCGTGGGCTTCCAGGGTCGTAGATCAGCCCCAGCATTTT. Amino acid sequence: CASMAWASRVVDQPQHF.

V and J are TRBV18 and TRBJ1-5, with D perhaps matching TRBD1 (5 bases). Looked up from germline, CDR1 is KGHSH and CDR2 is LQKENI. The CDR3 has 14 residues. V lost 2 bases and J lost 7, with 12 bases in between. The CDR3 is CASSPMGTGQPQHF. Written as DNA, the CDR3 is TGTGCCAGCTCACCAATGGGTACAGGCCAGCCCCAGCATTTT.